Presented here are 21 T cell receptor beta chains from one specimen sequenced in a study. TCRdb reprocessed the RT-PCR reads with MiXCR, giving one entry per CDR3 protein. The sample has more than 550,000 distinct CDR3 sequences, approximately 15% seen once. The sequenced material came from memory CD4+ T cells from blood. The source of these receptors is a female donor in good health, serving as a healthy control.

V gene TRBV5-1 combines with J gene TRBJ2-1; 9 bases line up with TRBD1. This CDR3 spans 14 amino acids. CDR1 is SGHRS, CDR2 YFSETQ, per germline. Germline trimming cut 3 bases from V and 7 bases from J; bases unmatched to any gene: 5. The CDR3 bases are TGCGCCAGCAGCTCGCCGGGACAGGGTAATGAGCAGTTCTTC. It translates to CASSSPGQGNEQFF.

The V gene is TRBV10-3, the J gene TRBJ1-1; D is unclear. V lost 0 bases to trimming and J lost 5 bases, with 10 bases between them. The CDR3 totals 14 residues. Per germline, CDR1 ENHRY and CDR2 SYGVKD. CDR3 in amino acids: CAISESKGRTEAFF. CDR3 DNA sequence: TGTGCCATCAGTGAGTCGAAGGGTAGGACTGAAGCTTTCTTT.

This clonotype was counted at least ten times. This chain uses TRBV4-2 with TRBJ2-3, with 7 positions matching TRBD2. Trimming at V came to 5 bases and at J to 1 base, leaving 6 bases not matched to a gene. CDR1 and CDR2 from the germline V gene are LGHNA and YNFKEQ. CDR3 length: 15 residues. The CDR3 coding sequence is TGTGCCAGCAGCGCAAGCCTAGCGGGCACAGATACGCAGTATTTT. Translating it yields CASSASLAGTDTQYF.

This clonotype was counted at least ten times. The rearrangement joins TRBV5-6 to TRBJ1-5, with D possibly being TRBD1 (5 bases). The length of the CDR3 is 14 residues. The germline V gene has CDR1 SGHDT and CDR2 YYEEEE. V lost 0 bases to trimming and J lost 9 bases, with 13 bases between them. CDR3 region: CASSLVQGRGPQHF. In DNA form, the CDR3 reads TGTGCCAGCAGCTTGGTTCAGGGTCGTGGGCCCCAGCATTTT.

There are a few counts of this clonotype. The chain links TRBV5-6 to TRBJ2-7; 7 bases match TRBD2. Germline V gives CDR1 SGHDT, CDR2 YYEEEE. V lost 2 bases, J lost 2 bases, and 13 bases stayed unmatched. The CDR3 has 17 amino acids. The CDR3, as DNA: TGTGCCAGCAGCTTTATCGCGGGAGTAACGAATACCTACGAGCAGTACTTC. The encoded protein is CASSFIAGVTNTYEQYF.

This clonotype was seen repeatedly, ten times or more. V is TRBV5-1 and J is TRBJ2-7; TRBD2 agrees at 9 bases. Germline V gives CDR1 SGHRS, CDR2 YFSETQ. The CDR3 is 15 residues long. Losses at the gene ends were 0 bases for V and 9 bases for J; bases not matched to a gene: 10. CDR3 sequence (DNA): TGCGCCAGCAGCTTGGTCCGGACTAGCGTTGAGGTGCAGTACTTC. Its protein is CASSLVRTSVEVQYF.

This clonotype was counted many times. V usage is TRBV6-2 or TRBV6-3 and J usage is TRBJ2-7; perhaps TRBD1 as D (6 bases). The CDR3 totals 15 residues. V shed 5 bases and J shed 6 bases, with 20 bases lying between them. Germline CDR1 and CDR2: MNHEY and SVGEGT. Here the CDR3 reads CASSDGGRINSEQYF. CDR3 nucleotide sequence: TGTGCCAGCAGTGATGGGGGCCGGATCAACTCCGAGCAGTACTTC.

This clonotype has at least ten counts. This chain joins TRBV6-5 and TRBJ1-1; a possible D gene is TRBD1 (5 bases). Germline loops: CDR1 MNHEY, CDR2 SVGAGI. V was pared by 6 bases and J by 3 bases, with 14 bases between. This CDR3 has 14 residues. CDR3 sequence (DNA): TGTGCCAGCAGCGCCCATGAGGGGTACACTGAAGCTTTCTTT. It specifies CASSAHEGYTEAFF.

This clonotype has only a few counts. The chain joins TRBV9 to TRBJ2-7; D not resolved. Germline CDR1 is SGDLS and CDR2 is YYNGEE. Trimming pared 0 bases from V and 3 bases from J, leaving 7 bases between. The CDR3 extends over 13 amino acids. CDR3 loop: CASSVEPSYEQYF. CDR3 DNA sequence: TGTGCCAGCAGCGTAGAGCCCAGCTACGAGCAGTACTTC.

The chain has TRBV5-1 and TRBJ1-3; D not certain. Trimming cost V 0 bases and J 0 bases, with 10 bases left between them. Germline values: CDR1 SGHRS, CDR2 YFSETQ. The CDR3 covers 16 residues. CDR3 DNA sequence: TGCGCCAGCAGCTTGGCCGGGTGGACCTCTGGAAACACCATATATTTT. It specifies CASSLAGWTSGNTIYF.

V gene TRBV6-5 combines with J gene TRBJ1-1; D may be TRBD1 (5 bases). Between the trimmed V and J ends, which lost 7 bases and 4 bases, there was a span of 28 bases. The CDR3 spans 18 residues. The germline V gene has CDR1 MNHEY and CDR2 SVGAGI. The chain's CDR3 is CASKEGPGLGTGSTEAFF. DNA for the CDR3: TGTGCCAGCAAAGAGGGGCCGGGCTTGGGAACGGGGAGCACTGAAGCTTTCTTT.

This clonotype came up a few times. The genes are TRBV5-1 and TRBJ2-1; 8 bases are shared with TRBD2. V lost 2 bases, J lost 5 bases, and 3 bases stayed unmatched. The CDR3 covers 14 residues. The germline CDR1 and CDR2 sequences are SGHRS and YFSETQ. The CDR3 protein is CASSFGRADNEQFF. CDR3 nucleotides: TGCGCCAGCAGCTTCGGGAGGGCGGACAATGAGCAGTTCTTC.

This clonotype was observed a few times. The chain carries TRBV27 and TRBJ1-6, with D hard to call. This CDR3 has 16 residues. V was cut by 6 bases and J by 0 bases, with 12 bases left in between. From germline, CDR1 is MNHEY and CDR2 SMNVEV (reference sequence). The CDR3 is CASRSSGSSYNSPLHF. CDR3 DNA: TGTGCCAGCAGGTCGTCCGGCAGCTCCTATAATTCACCCCTCCACTTT.

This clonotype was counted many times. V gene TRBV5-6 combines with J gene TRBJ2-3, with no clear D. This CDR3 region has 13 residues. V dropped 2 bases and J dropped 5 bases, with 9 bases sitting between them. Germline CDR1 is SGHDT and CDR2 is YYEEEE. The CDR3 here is CASSFKWGDTQYF. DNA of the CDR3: TGTGCCAGCAGCTTCAAATGGGGAGATACGCAGTATTTT.

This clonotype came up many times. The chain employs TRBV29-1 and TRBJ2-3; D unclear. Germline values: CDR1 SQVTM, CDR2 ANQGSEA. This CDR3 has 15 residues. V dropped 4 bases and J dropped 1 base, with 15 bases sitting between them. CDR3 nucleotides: TGCAGCGTTGGACCAGCAGGTTGGGGCACAGATACGCAGTATTTT. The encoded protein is CSVGPAGWGTDTQYF.

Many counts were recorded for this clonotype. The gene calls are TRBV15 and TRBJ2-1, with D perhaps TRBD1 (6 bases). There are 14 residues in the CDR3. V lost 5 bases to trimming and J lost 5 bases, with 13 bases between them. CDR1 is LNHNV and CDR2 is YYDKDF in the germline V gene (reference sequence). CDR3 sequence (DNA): TGTGCCACCAGCGACCGGGACACGAACAATGAGCAGTTCTTC. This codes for CATSDRDTNNEQFF.

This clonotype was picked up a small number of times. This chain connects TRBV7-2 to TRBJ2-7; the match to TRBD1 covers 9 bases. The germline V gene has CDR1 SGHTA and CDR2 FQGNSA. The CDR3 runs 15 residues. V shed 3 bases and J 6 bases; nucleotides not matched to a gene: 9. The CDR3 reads CASSFTGGSFLEQYF. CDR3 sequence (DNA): TGTGCCAGCAGCTTTACAGGGGGCTCTTTTCTCGAGCAGTACTTC.

DNA of the CDR3: TGTGCCAGCAGCTTCGGGAGAAACTACAATGAGCAGTTCTTC. It specifies CASSFGRNYNEQFF. V usage is TRBV7-2 and J usage is TRBJ2-1, with D maybe TRBD2 (6 bases). The V gene's germline CDR1 is SGHTA and CDR2 FQGNSA. V lost 3 bases, J lost 3 bases, and 9 bases lay in between. The CDR3 has 14 residues.

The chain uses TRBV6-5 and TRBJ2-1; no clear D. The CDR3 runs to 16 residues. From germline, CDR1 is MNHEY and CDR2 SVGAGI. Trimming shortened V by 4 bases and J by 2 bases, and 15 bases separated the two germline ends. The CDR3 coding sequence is TGTGCCAGCAGTTCTATCTCCGGGTCTACCTACAATGAGCAGTTCTTC. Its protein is CASSSISGSTYNEQFF.

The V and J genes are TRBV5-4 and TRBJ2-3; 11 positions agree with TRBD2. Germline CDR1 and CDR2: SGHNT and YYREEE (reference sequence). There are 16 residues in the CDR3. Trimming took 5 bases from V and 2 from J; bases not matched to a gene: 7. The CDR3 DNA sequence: TGTGCCAGCAGGCGTAATAGCGGGGGGGCCACAGATACGCAGTATTTT. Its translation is CASRRNSGGATDTQYF.

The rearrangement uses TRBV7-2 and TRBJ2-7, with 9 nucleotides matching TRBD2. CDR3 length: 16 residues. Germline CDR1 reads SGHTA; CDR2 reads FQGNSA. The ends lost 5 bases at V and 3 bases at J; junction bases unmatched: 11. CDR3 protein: CASSKTSGLDLYEQYF. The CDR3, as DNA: TGTGCCAGCAGCAAAACTAGCGGGCTTGACCTCTACGAGCAGTACTTC.